This entry concerns a single T cell receptor beta chain. These data originate in a study of blood T cell repertoires in COVID-19. Original processing methods: Amplifying reference gene primers gave estimates of nucleated cell counts. TCRdb's table, derived via immunoSEQ multiplex PCR, lists solely in-frame clones and lacks some. The V and J calls and the clone size are those of that table, but D and trimming were determined from the DNA. Of 200,000 or so clones listed, roughly 90% are singletons. Sequences were obtained from peripheral blood. The sequence derives from a woman in her 70s with acute or convalescent COVID-19.

CDR3 in amino acids: CASSDRLAGGTGELFF. As DNA, the CDR3 is TGCGCCAGCAGTGACAGACTAGCGGGAGGCACCGGGGAGCTGTTTTTT. The V call is TRBV10-2, the J call TRBJ2-2; 13 nucleotides agree with TRBD2. The V gene end was trimmed by 3 bases and the J gene end by 4 bases; junction bases not matched to a gene: 2. This CDR3 region has 16 residues. Germline lookup yields CDR1 WSHSY and CDR2 SAAADI.